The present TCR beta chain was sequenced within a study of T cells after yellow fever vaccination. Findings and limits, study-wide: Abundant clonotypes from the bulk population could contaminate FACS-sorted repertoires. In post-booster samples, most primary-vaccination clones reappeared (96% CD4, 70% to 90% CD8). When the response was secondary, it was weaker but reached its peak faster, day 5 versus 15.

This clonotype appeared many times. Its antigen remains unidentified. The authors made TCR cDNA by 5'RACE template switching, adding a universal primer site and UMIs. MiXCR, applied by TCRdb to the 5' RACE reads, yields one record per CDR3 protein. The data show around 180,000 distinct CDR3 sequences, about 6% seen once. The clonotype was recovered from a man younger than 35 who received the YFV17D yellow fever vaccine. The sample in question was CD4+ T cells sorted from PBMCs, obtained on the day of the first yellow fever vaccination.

The CDR3 protein is CASRQGVRETQYF. In DNA, the CDR3 is TGCGCCAGCAGACAGGGGGTAAGGGAGACCCAGTACTTC. J is TRBJ2-5 and V is TRBV5-1; 8 bases are shared with TRBD1. With V trimmed by 5 bases and J by 5 bases, 5 bases remained unmatched. Germline-derived CDR1 and CDR2 are SGHRS and YFSETQ. The CDR3 loop spans 13 amino acids.